What follows are 25 T cell receptor beta chains derived from one specimen sequenced in a study of tumor-infiltrating lymphocytes in primary liver carcinoma (dated by TCRdb to 2017 to 2019). TRIzol reagent was used to extract blood RNA from unsorted whole blood, while the DNeasy Blood & Tissue kit provided the germline DNA. Sequenced using an Illumina HiSeq 2500. A constant-region primer and ProtoScript II reverse transcriptase were used to reverse-transcribe TCRbeta-specific cDNA from roughly 0.55 ug total RNA. Three nested multiplex PCR rounds, following a slightly modified ARM-PCR procedure, were used to build the TCRbeta libraries. The first two PCR rounds used multiplex TRBV1-TRBV30 forward primers with a Cbeta reverse primer, each for 10 cycles. TCRdb reprocessed the public reads (quality trimming at Q25 with fastp, clone calling with MiXCR) and kept in-frame beta chains. CDR3 protein duplicates are merged, each entry listing the most common genes and DNA. A total of 300,000 to 350,000 distinct CDR3 sequences appear in this sample, 65% of them only once. Under 8% of the sample goes to the ten largest clones.

The specimen was peripheral blood. These receptors were obtained from a middle-aged man with primary liver carcinoma and hepatitis B virus infection.

This clonotype showed up just a few times. This rearrangement joins TRBV30 to TRBJ1-1; maybe TRBD1 (5 bases). The V and J ends lost 5 bases and 0 bases respectively, with 13 bases between them. The CDR3 is 14 residues long. CDR1 and CDR2 (germline): GTSNPN, SVGIG (reference sequence). CDR3 in amino acids: CAWGRTPLNTEAFF. For the CDR3, the DNA is TGTGCCTGGGGAAGGACACCCCTGAACACTGAAGCTTTCTTT.

This clonotype showed up many times. The chain couples TRBV4-2 to TRBJ2-2; D call uncertain. This CDR3 contains 15 residues. The V end was cut by 0 bases, the J end by 4 bases, with 9 bases between. Germline V gene lookup returns CDR1 LGHNA and CDR2 YNFKEQ. The CDR3 coding sequence is TGTGCCAGCAGCCAAGAAGGGTCGATCACCGGGGAGCTGTTTTTT. Translated, it gives CASSQEGSITGELFF.

As for this clonotype: With a much larger clone just one base away, this may be a read error. The chain carries TRBV5-4 and TRBJ2-2; D is possibly TRBD1 (6 bases). Germline V gene data show CDR1 as SGHNT and CDR2 as YYREEE (reference sequence). Trimming took 8 bases from V and 4 from J, leaving 15 bases between them. The CDR3 sequence is 14 residues long. CDR3 in DNA: TGTGCCAGGAGCCTACCAGGGGCCACCGGGGAGCTGTTTTTT. Translating it yields CARSLPGATGELFF.

V gene TRBV7-3 combines with J gene TRBJ2-1; TRBD2 matches 13 bases. The CDR3 has 16 amino acids. CDR1 and CDR2 from the germline V gene are SGHTA and FQGTGA. Trimming cost V 4 bases and J 4 bases; bases outside gene matches: 4. In DNA form, the CDR3 reads TGTGCCAGCAGCTGGGGACTAGCGGGAAGTTACAATGAGCAGTTCTTC. Translated: CASSWGLAGSYNEQFF. The full variable domain, rest sourced from reference TRBV7-3 and TRBJ2-1, is GAGVSQTPSNKVTEKGKYVELRCDPISGHTALYWYRQSLGQGPEFLIYFQGTGAADDSGLPNDRFFAVRPEGSVSTLKIQRTERGDSAVYLCASSWGLAGSYNEQFFGPGTRLTVL.

There are a few counts of this clonotype. A clone one base away is much larger, so this may be a read error. This chain joins TRBV12-3 or TRBV12-4 and TRBJ2-3, with 9 bases fitting TRBD1. The CDR3 consists of 13 residues. The CDR3 region has the DNA TGTGCCACGACAGGGGGATACGCAGATACGCGGTATTTT. Amino acids: CATTGGYADTRYF.

Comment on this clonotype: A read error may explain this, as a much larger clone is one base away. The chain carries TRBV12-3 or TRBV12-4 and TRBJ1-6; D is uncertain. Trimming took off 3 bases at V and 9 bases at J, with 12 bases between the two ends. The CDR3 is 14 residues long. As DNA, the CDR3 is TGTGCCAGCAGTTTCAGAGACCGTTTTTCACCCCTCCACTTT. As protein: CASSFRDRFSPLHF.

Points on this clonotype: A single base separates this from a much larger clone, so it may be a read error. V is TRBV12-3 or TRBV12-4 and J is TRBJ1-2, with TRBD1 matching over 8 bases. V lost 10 bases and J lost 8; bases outside the gene matches: 12. The CDR3 totals 13 residues. CDR3 DNA sequence: TGTGCCACCGCGGACAGGGACCTGACCGGCTACACCTTC. It yields the protein CATADRDLTGYTF.

This clonotype was counted a few times. V is TRBV6-5 and J is TRBJ2-5; perhaps TRBD2 as D (7 bases). Per the germline V gene, CDR1 is MNHEY and CDR2 is SVGAGI. V lost 2 bases and J 6 bases, leaving 16 bases between the germline ends. This CDR3 region has 15 residues. The CDR3 spells CASSYRGAGWQTQYF. The CDR3 DNA reads as TGTGCCAGCAGTTACCGGGGGGCGGGTTGGCAGACCCAGTACTTC.

This clonotype was counted ten times or more. V usage is TRBV7-9 and J usage is TRBJ1-1; TRBD1 matches at 7 bases. This CDR3 spans 12 amino acids. CDR1 is SEHNR and CDR2 is FQNEAQ in the germline V gene (reference sequence). The V and J ends lost 10 bases and 1 base, in that order; junction bases with no gene match: 3. The CDR3 here is CATRTGNTEAFF. The CDR3, as DNA: TGTGCCACCCGGACAGGGAACACTGAAGCTTTCTTT.

In its sample, this clonotype was seen many times. The V gene is TRBV4-2, the J gene TRBJ2-2; 9 bases line up with TRBD1. Germline values: CDR1 LGHNA, CDR2 YNFKEQ. V lost 4 bases and J lost 5; bases outside the gene matches: 5. The CDR3 has 15 amino acids. The CDR3 loop is CASSPPGQGTGELFF. As DNA, the CDR3 is TGTGCCAGCAGCCCACCGGGACAGGGAACCGGGGAGCTGTTTTTT.

A remark on this clonotype: With a much larger clone just one base away, this may be a read error. The gene calls are TRBV12-3 or TRBV12-4 and TRBJ2-5; unclear D gene. V lost 5 bases, J lost 4 bases, and 17 bases lay in between. The CDR3 contains 15 residues. DNA of the CDR3: TGTGCCAGCAGTGGGAAACTCTTTGGGTCAGAGACCCAGTACTTC. Translation: CASSGKLFGSETQYF.

Of note for this clonotype: A much larger clone differs by one base, so this may be a read error. The chain carries TRBV4-1 and TRBJ2-7; weak D call: TRBD2 (5 bases). V dropped 4 bases and J dropped 4 bases, with 11 bases sitting between them. CDR1 and CDR2 from the germline V gene are MGHRA and YSYEKL. This CDR3 comprises 13 residues. DNA for the CDR3: TGCGCCAGCAGCCTAACGGAGGAATACGAGCAGTACTTC. Amino acids: CASSLTEEYEQYF.

CDR3 nucleotide sequence: TGCGCCAGCAGCGAAACTAGCAACGAGCAGTACTTC. Its translation is CASSETSNEQYF. The chain has TRBV5-1 and TRBJ2-7, with D maybe TRBD2 (6 bases). The germline V gene encodes CDR1 SGHRS and CDR2 YFSETQ. The CDR3 consists of 12 residues. V lost 4 bases and J 5 bases, leaving 10 bases between the germline ends.

Of note for this clonotype: The CDR3 ends on some other residue instead of the conserved phenylalanine or tryptophan, so this is likely a read error. J is TRBJ1-1 and V is TRBV5-1, with D uncertain. Germline V gene lookup returns CDR1 SGHRS and CDR2 YFSETQ. The CDR3 loop spans 13 amino acids. CDR3 loop: CASSLGQFTEAFY. The CDR3 region has the DNA TGCGCCAGCAGCTTGGGGCAGTTCACTGAGGCTTTCTAT.

This chain joins TRBV10-3 and TRBJ2-1; 8 bases align to TRBD1. V lost 5 bases, J lost 3 bases, and 9 bases stayed unmatched. The CDR3 extends over 16 amino acids. Germline-derived CDR1 and CDR2 are ENHRY and SYGVKD. The CDR3 DNA reads as TGTGCCATCAGTACGAACCGGGACAGGTTCTACAATGAGCAGTTCTTC. Amino acids: CAISTNRDRFYNEQFF.

For this clonotype: This CDR3 is missing its conserved last phenylalanine or tryptophan, likely due to a read error. This rearrangement joins TRBV6-1 to TRBJ1-2; D gene ambiguous. The germline gives CDR1 MNHNS, CDR2 SASEGT. The CDR3 has 13 residues. The DNA for the CDR3 is TGTACCAGCAGTCCCGGTTTCAACTATGGCTACACCTAC. The encoded protein is CTSSPGFNYGYTY.

This clonotype was picked up one time. Being one base from a much bigger clone, this may be a read error. The rearrangement joins TRBV5-6 to TRBJ2-7; weak D call: TRBD1 (6 bases). The CDR3 runs to 14 residues. The ends were cut back, 3 bases at V and 0 bases at J, with 10 bases in the middle. Looked up from germline, CDR1 is SGHDT and CDR2 is YYEEEE. In DNA, the CDR3 is TGTGCCAGCAGCTCCTGGACAGTCTCCTACGAGCAGTACTTC. Encoded protein: CASSSWTVSYEQYF.

The chain recombines TRBV4-1 with TRBJ1-6; D is perhaps TRBD1 (5 bases). Trimming removed 3 bases from V and 9 bases from J, with 9 bases in between. CDR1 MGHRA and CDR2 YSYEKL come from the germline V gene. This CDR3 is built from 13 residues. The CDR3 here is CASSQGPGSPLHF. DNA of the CDR3: TGCGCCAGCAGCCAGGGGCCAGGTTCACCCCTCCACTTT.

Comments on this clonotype: One end of the junction fails to match germline, which may point to a read error. The CDR3 here is CASSLGRQRVNEASF. Here the CDR3 DNA reads TGTGCCAGCAGCTTAGGCCGACAGAGGGTTAATGAAGCTTCCTTT. The genes are TRBV11-2 and TRBJ1-1, with D possibly matching TRBD1 (5 bases). Per germline, CDR1 SGHAT and CDR2 FQNNGV. The CDR3 spans 15 residues.

This clonotype has a count of ten or more. The V call is TRBV6-2 or TRBV6-3, the J call TRBJ2-2; a weak D match, TRBD1 (5 bases). Trimming removed 6 bases at V and 2 bases at J, with 10 bases between. Germline V gene sequence: CDR1 MNHEY, CDR2 SVGEGT. This CDR3 is 14 amino acids long. The CDR3 region is CASSPTGNTGELFF. The CDR3 coding sequence is TGTGCCAGCAGCCCCACAGGAAACACCGGGGAGCTGTTTTTT.

The chain carries TRBV11-2 and TRBJ2-1; 11 bases are a match to TRBD2. Trimming removed 3 bases from V and 5 bases from J; junction bases left unmatched: 15. Germline CDR1 SGHAT, CDR2 FQNNGV. The CDR3 totals 19 residues. This CDR3 reads CASSFSGTSGPSSHNEQFF. The DNA of the CDR3 is TGTGCCAGCAGCTTTTCCGGGACTAGCGGACCAAGCTCACACAATGAGCAGTTCTTC.

As concerns this clonotype: At one boundary the junction diverges from the germline segment, which might be a read error. The chain has TRBV11-2 and TRBJ2-5; D may be TRBD1 (6 bases). Germline V gene sequence: CDR1 SGHAT, CDR2 FQNNGV. This CDR3 is 14 amino acids long. Here the CDR3 DNA reads TGTACCAGCAGCCAACCACAGGGATGGGAGTCCCAGTACTTC. Its protein product is CTSSQPQGWESQYF.

This clonotype has ten or more counts. V and J are TRBV5-5 and TRBJ2-7; 7 positions match TRBD1. V lost 4 bases to trimming and J lost 0 bases; unmatched junction nucleotides: 4. The germline V gene encodes CDR1 SGHKS and CDR2 YYEKEE (reference sequence). This CDR3 spans 14 amino acids. The CDR3 DNA reads TGTGCCAGCAGCCCCCAGGGGGACTCCTACGAGCAGTACTTC. This encodes CASSPQGDSYEQYF.

Concerning this clonotype: This is likely a read error, given that the CDR3 carries no conserved phenylalanine or tryptophan at its end. The DNA is left out, because the CDR3 cannot be placed on it with certainty; the CDR3 is given as TCRdb lists it. V usage is TRBV11-2 and J usage is TRBJ2-2. The CDR3 is 14 amino acids in total, end residues counted. The V gene's germline CDR1 is SGHAT and CDR2 FQNNGV. CDR3 sequence reads: CASSPCLNTGELSS.

On this clonotype: A much bigger clone sits one base away, suggesting this may be a read error. The chain couples TRBV6-5 to TRBJ2-7; TRBD1 aligns across 10 bases. The CDR3 has 15 amino acids. From germline, CDR1 is MNHEY and CDR2 SVGAGI. DNA for the CDR3: TGTGCCAGCAGTAAGGGACAGGGGTCAACCTACAAGCAGTACTTC. It encodes CASSKGQGSTYKQYF.